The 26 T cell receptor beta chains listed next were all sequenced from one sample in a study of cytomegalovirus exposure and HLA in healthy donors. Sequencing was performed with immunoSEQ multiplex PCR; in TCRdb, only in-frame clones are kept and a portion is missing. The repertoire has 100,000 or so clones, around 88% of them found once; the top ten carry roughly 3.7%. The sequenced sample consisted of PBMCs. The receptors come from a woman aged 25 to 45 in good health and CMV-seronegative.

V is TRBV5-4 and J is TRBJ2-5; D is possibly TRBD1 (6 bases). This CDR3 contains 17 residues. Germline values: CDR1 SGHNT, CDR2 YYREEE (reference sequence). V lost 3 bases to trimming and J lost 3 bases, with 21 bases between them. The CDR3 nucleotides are TGTGCCAGCAGCTCTTTCCCACCTGACAGGAGTGAAGAGACCCAGTACTTC. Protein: CASSSFPPDRSEETQYF.

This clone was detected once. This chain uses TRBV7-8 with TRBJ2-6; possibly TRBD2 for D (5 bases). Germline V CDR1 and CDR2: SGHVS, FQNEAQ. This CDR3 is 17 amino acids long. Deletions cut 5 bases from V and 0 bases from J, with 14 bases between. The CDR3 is CASSLTEAHSGANVLTF. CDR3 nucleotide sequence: TGTGCCAGCAGCCTAACGGAGGCCCACTCTGGGGCCAACGTCCTGACTTTC.

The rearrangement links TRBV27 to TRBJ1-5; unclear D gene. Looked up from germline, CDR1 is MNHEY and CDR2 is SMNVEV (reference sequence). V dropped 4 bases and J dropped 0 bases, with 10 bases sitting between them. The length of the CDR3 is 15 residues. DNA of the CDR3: TGTGCCAGCAGTTCCAACGCAGATAGCAATCAGCCCCAGCATTTT. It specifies CASSSNADSNQPQHF.

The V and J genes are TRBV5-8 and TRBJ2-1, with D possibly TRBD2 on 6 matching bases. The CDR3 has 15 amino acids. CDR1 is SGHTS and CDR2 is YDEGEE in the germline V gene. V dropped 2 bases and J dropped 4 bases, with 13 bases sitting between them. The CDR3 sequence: CASSLSGAMYNEQFF. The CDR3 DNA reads TGTGCCAGCAGCTTATCGGGAGCGATGTACAATGAGCAGTTCTTC.

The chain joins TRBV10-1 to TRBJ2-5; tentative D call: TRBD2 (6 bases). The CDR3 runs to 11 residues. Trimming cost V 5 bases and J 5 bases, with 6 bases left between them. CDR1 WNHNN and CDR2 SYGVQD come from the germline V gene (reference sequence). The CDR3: CASSSGETQYF. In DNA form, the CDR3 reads TGCGCCAGCAGTAGCGGGGAGACCCAGTACTTC.

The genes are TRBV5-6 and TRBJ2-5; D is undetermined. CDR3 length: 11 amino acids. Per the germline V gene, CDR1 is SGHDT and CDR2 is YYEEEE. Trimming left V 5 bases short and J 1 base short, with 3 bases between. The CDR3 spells CASSLQETQYF. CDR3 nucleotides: TGTGCCAGCAGTCTCCAAGAGACCCAGTACTTC. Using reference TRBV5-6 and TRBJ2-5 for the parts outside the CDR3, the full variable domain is DAGVTQSPTHLIKTRGQQVTLRCSPKSGHDTVSWYQQALGQGPQFIFQYYEEEERQRGNFPDRFSGHQFPNYSSELNVNALLLGDSALYLCASSLQETQYFGPGTRLLVL.

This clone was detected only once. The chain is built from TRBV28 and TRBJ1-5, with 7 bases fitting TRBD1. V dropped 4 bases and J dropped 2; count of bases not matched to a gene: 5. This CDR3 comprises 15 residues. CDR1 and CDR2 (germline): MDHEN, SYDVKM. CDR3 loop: CASSSLTGGNQPQHF. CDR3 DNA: TGTGCCAGCAGTTCTCTAACAGGGGGCAATCAGCCCCAGCATTTT.

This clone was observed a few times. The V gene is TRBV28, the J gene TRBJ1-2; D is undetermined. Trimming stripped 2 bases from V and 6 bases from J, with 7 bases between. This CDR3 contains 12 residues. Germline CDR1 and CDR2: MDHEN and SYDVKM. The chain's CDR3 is CASSLDTHGYTF. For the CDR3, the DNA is TGTGCCAGCAGTTTAGACACCCATGGCTACACCTTC.

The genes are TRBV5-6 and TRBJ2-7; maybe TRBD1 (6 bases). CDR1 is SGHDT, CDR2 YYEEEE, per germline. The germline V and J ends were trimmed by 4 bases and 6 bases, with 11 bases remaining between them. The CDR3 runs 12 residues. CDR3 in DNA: TGTGCCAGCAGCGTGCTGGGGGCCGAGCAGTACTTC. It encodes CASSVLGAEQYF.

The CDR3 reads CASSEGTNPNYGYTF. The CDR3 nucleotides are TGTGCCAGCAGTGAAGGGACAAACCCCAACTATGGCTACACCTTC. V gene TRBV6-1 combines with J gene TRBJ1-2; D is perhaps TRBD1 (5 bases). With 1 base removed from V and 2 bases from J, the gap between germline ends came to 11 bases. CDR1 and CDR2 (germline): MNHNS, SASEGT. The CDR3 runs 15 residues.

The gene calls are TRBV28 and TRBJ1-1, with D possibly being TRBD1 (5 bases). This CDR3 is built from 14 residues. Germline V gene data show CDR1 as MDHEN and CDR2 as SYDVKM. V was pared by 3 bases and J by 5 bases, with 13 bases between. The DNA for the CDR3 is TGTGCCAGCAGTTTCGGGCAGGGTCGGACTGAAGCTTTCTTT. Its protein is CASSFGQGRTEAFF.

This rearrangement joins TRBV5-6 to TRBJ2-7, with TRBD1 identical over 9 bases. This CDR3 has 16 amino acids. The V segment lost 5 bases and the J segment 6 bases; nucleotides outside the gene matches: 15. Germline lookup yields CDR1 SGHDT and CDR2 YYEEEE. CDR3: CASRTTPGQGLLEQYF. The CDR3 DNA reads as TGTGCCAGCAGAACTACACCGGGACAGGGACTTCTCGAGCAGTACTTC. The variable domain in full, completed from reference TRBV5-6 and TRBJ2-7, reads DAGVTQSPTHLIKTRGQQVTLRCSPKSGHDTVSWYQQALGQGPQFIFQYYEEEERQRGNFPDRFSGHQFPNYSSELNVNALLLGDSALYLCASRTTPGQGLLEQYFGPGTRLTVT.

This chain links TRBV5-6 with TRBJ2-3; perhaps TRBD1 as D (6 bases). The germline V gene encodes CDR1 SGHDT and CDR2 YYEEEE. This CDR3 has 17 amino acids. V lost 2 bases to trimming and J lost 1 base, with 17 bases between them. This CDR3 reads CASSLSPRGYGTDTQYF. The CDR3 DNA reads TGTGCCAGCAGCTTAAGTCCCAGGGGTTATGGCACAGATACGCAGTATTTT.

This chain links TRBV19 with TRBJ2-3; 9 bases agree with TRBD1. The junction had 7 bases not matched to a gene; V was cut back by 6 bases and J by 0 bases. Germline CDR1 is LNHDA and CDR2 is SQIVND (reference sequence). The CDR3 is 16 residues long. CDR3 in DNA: TGTGCCAGTAGAAGCGGGACAGGGATAAGCACAGATACGCAGTATTTT. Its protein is CASRSGTGISTDTQYF.

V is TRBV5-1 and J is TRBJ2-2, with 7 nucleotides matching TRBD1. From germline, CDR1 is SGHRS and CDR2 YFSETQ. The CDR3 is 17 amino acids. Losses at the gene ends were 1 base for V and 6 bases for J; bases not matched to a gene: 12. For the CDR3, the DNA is TGCGCCAGCAGCTTGAGTCCTATGACAGGGTCTGCCGGGGAGCTGTTTTTT. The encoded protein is CASSLSPMTGSAGELFF.

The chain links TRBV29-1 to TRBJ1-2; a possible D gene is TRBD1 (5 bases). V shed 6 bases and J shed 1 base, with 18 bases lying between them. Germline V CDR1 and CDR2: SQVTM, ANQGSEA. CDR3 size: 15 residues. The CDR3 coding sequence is TGCAGCGTCCCGACCGGCGGGACTAATAACTATGGCTACACCTTC. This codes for CSVPTGGTNNYGYTF.

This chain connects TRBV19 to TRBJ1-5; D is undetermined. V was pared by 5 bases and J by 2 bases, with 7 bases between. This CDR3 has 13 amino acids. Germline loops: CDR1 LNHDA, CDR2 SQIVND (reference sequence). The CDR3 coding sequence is TGTGCCAGTAGTTCTCGGGGCAATCAGCCCCAGCATTTT. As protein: CASSSRGNQPQHF. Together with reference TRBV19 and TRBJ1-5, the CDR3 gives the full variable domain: DGGITQSPKYLFRKEGQNVTLSCEQNLNHDAMYWYRQDPGQGLRLIYYSQIVNDFQKGDIAEGYSVSREKKESFPLTVTSAQKNPTAFYLCASSSRGNQPQHFGDGTRLSIL.

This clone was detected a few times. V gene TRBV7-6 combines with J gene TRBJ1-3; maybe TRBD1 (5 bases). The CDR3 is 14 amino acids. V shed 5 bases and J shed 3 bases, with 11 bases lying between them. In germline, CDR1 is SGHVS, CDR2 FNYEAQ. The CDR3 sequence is CASSQRRGGNTIYF. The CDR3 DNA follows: TGTGCCAGCAGCCAGCGAAGGGGTGGAAACACCATATATTTT. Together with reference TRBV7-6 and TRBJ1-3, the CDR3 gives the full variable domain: GAGVSQSPRYKVTKRGQDVALRCDPISGHVSLYWYRQALGQGPEFLTYFNYEAQQDKSGLPNDRFSAERPEGSISTLTIQRTEQRDSAMYRCASSQRRGGNTIYFGEGSWLTVV.

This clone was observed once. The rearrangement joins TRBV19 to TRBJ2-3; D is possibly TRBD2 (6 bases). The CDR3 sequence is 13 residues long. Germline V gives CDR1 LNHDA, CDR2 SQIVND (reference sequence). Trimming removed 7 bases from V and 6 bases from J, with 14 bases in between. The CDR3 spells CASKRRDGDTQYF. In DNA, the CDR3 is TGTGCCAGTAAACGGCGGGACGGGGATACGCAGTATTTT.

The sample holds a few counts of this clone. The DNA for the CDR3 is TGTGCCAGCAGCGCGGGACAGAGCTATGGCTACACCTTC. Translating gives CASSAGQSYGYTF. The genes are TRBV9 and TRBJ1-2; 7 nucleotides line up with TRBD1. Germline CDR1 SGDLS, CDR2 YYNGEE. V was clipped by 3 bases and J by 4 bases; unmatched bases: 3. The CDR3 loop spans 13 amino acids.

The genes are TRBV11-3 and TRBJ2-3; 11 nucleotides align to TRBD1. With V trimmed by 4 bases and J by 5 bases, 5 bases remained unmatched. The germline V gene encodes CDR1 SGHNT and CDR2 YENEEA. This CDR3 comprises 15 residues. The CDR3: CASSSTGTGGDTQYF. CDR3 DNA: TGTGCCAGCAGCTCAACCGGGACAGGGGGAGATACGCAGTATTTT. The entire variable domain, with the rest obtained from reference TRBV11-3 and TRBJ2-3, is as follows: EAGVVQSPRYKIIEKKQPVAFWCNPISGHNTLYWYLQNLGQGPELLIRYENEEAVDDSQLPKDRFSAERLKGVDSTLKIQPAELGDSAVYLCASSSTGTGGDTQYFGPGTRLTVL.

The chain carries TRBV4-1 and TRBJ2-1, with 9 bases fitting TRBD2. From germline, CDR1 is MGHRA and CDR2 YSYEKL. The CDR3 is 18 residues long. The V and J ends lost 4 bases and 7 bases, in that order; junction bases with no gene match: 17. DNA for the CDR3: TGCGCCAGCAGCCGCCCAATGGGCGGCGGGAGGGGCAGGAATGAGCAGTTCTTC. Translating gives CASSRPMGGGRGRNEQFF.

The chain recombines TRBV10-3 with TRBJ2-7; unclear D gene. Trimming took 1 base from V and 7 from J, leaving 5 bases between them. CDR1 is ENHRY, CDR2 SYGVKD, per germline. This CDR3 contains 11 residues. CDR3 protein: CAISEWAEQYF. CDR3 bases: TGTGCCATCAGTGAGTGGGCGGAGCAGTACTTC.

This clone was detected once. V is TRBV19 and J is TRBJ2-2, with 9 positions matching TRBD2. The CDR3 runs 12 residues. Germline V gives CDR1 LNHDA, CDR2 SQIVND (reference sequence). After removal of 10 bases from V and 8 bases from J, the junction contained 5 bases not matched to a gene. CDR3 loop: CATLAGIGELFF. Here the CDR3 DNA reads TGTGCCACCCTAGCGGGAATTGGGGAGCTGTTTTTT.

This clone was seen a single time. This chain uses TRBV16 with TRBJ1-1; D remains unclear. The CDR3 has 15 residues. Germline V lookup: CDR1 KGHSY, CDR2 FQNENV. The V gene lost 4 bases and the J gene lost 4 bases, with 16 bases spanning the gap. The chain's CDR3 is CASSPRSGTSTEAFF. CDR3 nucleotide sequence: TGTGCCAGCAGCCCCAGGTCGGGAACCTCCACTGAAGCTTTCTTT.

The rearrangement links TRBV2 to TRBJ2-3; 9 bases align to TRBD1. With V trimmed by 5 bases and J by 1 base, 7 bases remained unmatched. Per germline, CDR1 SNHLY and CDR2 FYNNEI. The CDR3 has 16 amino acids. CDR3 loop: CASSSTGGRGTDTQYF. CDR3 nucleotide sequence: TGTGCCAGCAGTTCTACAGGGGGCCGTGGCACAGATACGCAGTATTTT.